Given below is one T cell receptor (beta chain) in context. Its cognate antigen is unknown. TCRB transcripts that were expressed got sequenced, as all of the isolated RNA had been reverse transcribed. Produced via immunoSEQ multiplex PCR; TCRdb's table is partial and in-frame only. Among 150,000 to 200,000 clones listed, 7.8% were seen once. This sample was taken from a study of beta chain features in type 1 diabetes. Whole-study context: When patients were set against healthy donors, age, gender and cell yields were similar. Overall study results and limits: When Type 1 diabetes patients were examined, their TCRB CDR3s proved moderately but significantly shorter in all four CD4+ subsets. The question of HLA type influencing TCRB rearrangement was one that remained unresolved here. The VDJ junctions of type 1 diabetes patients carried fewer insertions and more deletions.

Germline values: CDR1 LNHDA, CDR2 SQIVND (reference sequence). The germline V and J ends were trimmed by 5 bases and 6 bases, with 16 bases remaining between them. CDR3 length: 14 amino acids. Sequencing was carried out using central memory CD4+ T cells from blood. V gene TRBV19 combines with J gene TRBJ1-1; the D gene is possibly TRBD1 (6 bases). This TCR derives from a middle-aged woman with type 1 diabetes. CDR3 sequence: CASSPQTGSAEAFF. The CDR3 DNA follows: TGTGCCAGTAGTCCCCAGACAGGAAGCGCTGAAGCTTTCTTT.